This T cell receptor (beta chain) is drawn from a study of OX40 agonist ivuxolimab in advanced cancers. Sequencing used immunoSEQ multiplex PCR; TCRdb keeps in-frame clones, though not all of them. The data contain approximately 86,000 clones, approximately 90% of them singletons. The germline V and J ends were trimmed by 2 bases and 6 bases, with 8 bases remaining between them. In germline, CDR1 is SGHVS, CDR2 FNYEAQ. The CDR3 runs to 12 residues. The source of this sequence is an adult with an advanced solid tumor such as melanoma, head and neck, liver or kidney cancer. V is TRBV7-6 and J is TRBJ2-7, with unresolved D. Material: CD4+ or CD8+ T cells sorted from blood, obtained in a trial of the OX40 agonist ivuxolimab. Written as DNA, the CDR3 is TGTGCCAGCAGCTTACCCCCCGGCGAGCAGTACTTC. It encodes CASSLPPGEQYF.